A single T cell receptor (beta chain) is shown here with its context. No cognate antigen has been identified for it. Base quality data are lacking; no much larger clone is found one base away. The immunoSEQ Assay, a bias-controlled multiplex PCR, was used to amplify TCRbeta CDR3 regions from genomic DNA. From the authors' description of their analysis: The number of nucleated cells in each sample was estimated by amplification of reference gene primers within the assay. Sequence reads were collapsed and filtered to measure the absolute abundance of every unique TCRbeta CDR3 rearrangement. Productive Simpson clonality was computed per sample as the square root of Simpson's diversity index over productive rearrangements. TCRdb stores this immuneACCESS table with in-frame sequences only. Part of the clones is absent; in the studies checked, under half of the shortfall reflects unresolved V genes, and no reason is known for the rest. The V and J calls and clone size were taken over from that table, and D and trimming were inferred from the DNA. In all, the sample holds around 22,000 clones, and over 70% of those were seen once. The ten largest clones represent about 25% of the sample.

These data are taken from a study of blood T cell repertoires in COVID-19 (dated by TCRdb to 2019 to 2021). Regarding the complete study: Collaborator samples came from the United States, Italy and Spain and covered acute and convalescent phases of COVID-19. Deeply sampled blood TCRbeta repertoires from subjects exposed to, actively infected with, or recovered from COVID-19 were included in the dataset. A freely available public database, intended as a resource for researchers studying the immune response to SARS-CoV-2, is where the repertoires were released. The prospective study material was composed of cDNA or gDNA derived from T cells, B-cell-depleted T cells, or PBMCs. Where HLA class I and class II types were available, the types were taken from metadata supplied by the sample provider, not from assay-based typing. Sample metadata almost always included a de-identified subject ID, COVID-19 status, age in years and sex. The samples were drawn from two sources: the first 160 participants of the ongoing ImmuneRACE study, and fewer than 1,500 subjects contributed by 6 global collaborators. Study-level results and caveats: The amount of clinical and demographic metadata varied by source and participant and was provided uncurated.

From V the trimming removes 5 bases and from J it removes 0 bases, while the gene matches leave 17 bases of the junction unaccounted for. The germline V gene (reference sequence) yields PRHDT for CDR1 and FYEKMQ for CDR2. The CDR3 goes from the cysteine to the phenylalanine over 19 residues. Of the read, only the CDR3 DNA is kept; its 57 bases are in frame from base 1. Whole blood was collected in K2EDTA tubes by collaborating institutions according to the institutions' own protocols. For TCRbeta analysis, collaborators shipped samples in one of three forms: frozen whole blood, isolated PBMCs, or DNA extracted from either of those sample types.

Recombination linked TRBV13 to TRBJ1-1; 8 middle bases align to TRBD1. The sequence was collected from a human donor with active COVID-19. The donor label of this sample is uncertain. The source material was peripheral blood. The nucleotide sequence is given as TGTGCCAGCAGCGGCGCGGGTTGGCAGGGGGCGCACATGAACACTGAAGCTTTCTTT. This is translated as CASSGAGWQGAHMNTEAFF.